This T cell receptor (beta chain) stems from a study of OX40 agonist ivuxolimab in advanced cancers. Per germline, CDR1 SGHTA and CDR2 FQGTGA. V was shortened by 1 base and J by 7 bases, with 8 bases between the two germline ends. The CDR3 spans 13 residues. Some clones are missing from TCRdb's copy, which holds only in-frame ones; the method was immunoSEQ multiplex PCR. This table holds about 93,000 clones, 75% to 90% found once. Anyone with autoimmune disease history or systemic immunosuppression was excluded. Researchers took blood at baseline, on cycle 4 day 1, and on cycle 7 day 1. The source is an adult with an advanced solid tumor such as melanoma, head and neck, liver or kidney cancer. The sample was CD4+ or CD8+ T cells sorted from blood, taken in a trial of the OX40 agonist ivuxolimab. The chain links TRBV7-3 to TRBJ2-1; D uncertain. The CDR3 here is CASSLSTRNEQFF. In DNA form, the CDR3 reads TGTGCCAGCAGCTTAAGTACGCGGAATGAGCAGTTCTTC.